Sequencing of this T cell receptor beta chain was carried out in a study of cytomegalovirus exposure and HLA in healthy donors (dated by TCRdb to 2015 to 2018). With respect to the entire study: An earlier analysis of more than 550 of the donors reported 250 to 350 Gb of sequence data and about 120 million unique TCR beta sequences obtained from about 179 million T cells. A later analysis re-examined previously published TCR beta repertoires from roughly 650 donors and added high-resolution HLA genotyping to investigate patterns of TCR occurrence. Of the 350 to 450 genotyped donors, less than 90% were placed in the genetic ancestry cluster associated with self-reported Caucasian donors. The aim of the study was to test whether cataloging public T cell receptors could identify signatures of past pathogen exposure. Among around 400 genotyped donors of the cohort, an average of approximately 240,000 unique TCR beta nucleotide sequences was sequenced per donor, of which about 18% were non-productive. Class I and class II HLA loci were covered by the typing at four-digit resolution. A later genetic analysis used genome-wide SNP genotypes for about 65% of the roughly 670 donors, treating that subset as a discovery cohort. A handful of DR-DQ haplotypes were handled as single units for association and clustering because linkage in the cohort was strong. An early release covering more than 500 HLA-typed donors comprised about 300 gigabases of sequencing data and around 80 million unique TCR sequences. To predict cytomegalovirus infection status, the study brought together high-throughput TCR immunosequencing, statistical association of individual TCRs with disease status, and machine learning. To decide whether each TCR beta V gene segment behaved as functional or pseudogenic, an earlier analysis of approximately 600 of the donors relied on high-throughput TCR beta sequencing. Donor age, sex, ethnicity and CMV serostatus were compiled alongside the repertoire data. In addition to the first cohort of 500 to 850 subjects, a separate validation cohort of 120 different subjects was used. The later analysis used no new phenotypic data to find candidate immune exposures, relying instead on TCR beta sequences and their occurrence across donors. Typing coverage differed by locus: A, B, C, DRB1 and DQB1 were typed in roughly 620-630 donors, DQA1 in 522, DPA1 in roughly 590, and DPB1 in around 490. The study profiled the T cell repertoires of 500 to 800 subjects by immunosequencing and related them to cytomegalovirus serostatus. All discovery cohort repertoires had been generated on a single sequencing platform.

The protocol used for the library was the immunoSEQ multiplex PCR assay. For the multiplex PCR, a mixture combining 60 forward primers for TCR Vbeta segments and 13 reverse primers for TCR Jbeta segments was used. The CDR3 region of rearranged TCR beta genes was amplified from genomic DNA by a multiplex PCR assay. The amplified TCR beta libraries were sequenced on the Illumina HiSeq System as 87-base-pair reads. Regarding the original processing steps: A later analysis counted about 80 million unique TCR beta chains across the 690 or so repertoires, and around 9.9 million of these chains were shared by at least two donors. To remove PCR and sequencing errors, raw reads were error-corrected and collapsed into unique sequences using a nearest-neighbor algorithm that merged closely related sequences. V, D and J gene segments were assigned by aligning CDR3 sequences to IMGT reference sequences. Each retained sequence needed at least a six-nucleotide match to both a V gene segment and a J gene segment. A rearrangement was called productive if the CDR3 had no stop codons and remained in frame with V and J, and every other rearrangement was called non-productive. CDR3 was defined by IMGT convention, running from the second conserved V-encoded cysteine to the conserved J-encoded phenylalanine. The earlier analysis of 500 to 650 of the donors excluded any sequence lacking an unambiguous match to a single V gene segment. In an earlier analysis of some 590 of the donors, V segments were called functional above 56.7% productive rearrangements and were called segregating when the between-donor standard deviation exceeded 5%. To diagnose cytomegalovirus status from the catalog of TCR beta chain sequences, a statistical classification framework was built. In a later analysis, TCR nucleotide sequences were compared against IMGT/GENE-DB human TR gene sequences so that V and J genes could be assigned. In a later analysis, CDR3 sequences and most-parsimonious VDJ recombination scenarios were assigned using the TCRdist pipeline. A later analysis defined each TCR beta chain by its CDR3 amino acid sequence plus V-gene family, and excluded reads lacking a unique V-gene family. As a way to deal with suspected cross-contamination and a sequencing artifact, a later analysis dropped approximately 590 nucleotide sequences that were highly shared and had low generation probability. For each public chain, a later analysis derived a clonal expansion index from normalized ranks of inferred template counts within each repertoire. A later analysis computed generation probabilities with a VDJ recombination model fitted to out-of-frame rearrangements, and checked the results against IGoR. A later analysis scored TCR-TCR, TCR-HLA and TCR-CMV co-occurrence with hypergeometric tests, applying a repertoire-size bias correction to TCR pairs. A later analysis estimated false discovery rates by permuting HLA or CMV assignments 20 times. In a later analysis, co-occurring TCRs were grouped with DBSCAN, and TCRdist sequence similarity was added when clustering was performed within HLA-allele-positive subsets. Repertoires with fewer than 30,000 or more than 120,000 public chains, plus five repertoires with anomalous nucleotide sharing, were excluded from co-occurrence clustering. Drawn from immuneACCESS, this table holds only the in-frame rearrangements with V and J called that TCRdb kept. Clones are partly lost; checked studies trace under half to an unresolved V gene and leave the rest unexplained. V and J calls and clone size are copied from that table; D and trimming were computed from the DNA. Counted in this sample were over 150,000 clones; about three quarters of them appeared once. Of the sample, 2% to 3% falls within the top ten clones.

As concerns this clone: This clone's antigen is unknown. It has no much larger one-base neighbor in the sample; base qualities were not kept.

Broad study findings and their caveats: A later analysis found that HLA-associated TCR beta chains were more clonally expanded and had lower generation probabilities than equally common non-associated chains. Presence/absence analyses assumed roughly uniform sequencing depth across donors, an assumption that may not hold. The only immune exposure information available for the cohort was CMV serostatus. The study listed 150 to 200 TCR beta chains as associated with cytomegalovirus. A further reported finding was that TCR beta sequences accurately predicted the HLA-A and HLA-B alleles for most subjects in the first cohort. It was suggested by the authors that the approach could potentially be generalized to other disease states and immunological phenotypes. When HLA alleles, especially DR and DQ, strongly co-occurred, attributing TCR associations to individual alleles was difficult. Because HLA typing was unavailable for some donors at each locus, only the typed subset was used in association tests. A group of highly shared sequence variants was considered likely to be a technical artifact of the sequencing pipeline. A later genetic analysis reported fewer N-insertions in productive TCRs among donors in an Asian-associated ancestry cluster than the 666-donor mean. In both the original and validation cohorts, the classifier was reported to diagnose cytomegalovirus status with high specificity and sensitivity. In a later analysis, several top co-occurrence clusters were reported to appear linked to parvovirus B19, influenza, CMV and Epstein-Barr virus. In vitro tests confirmed that a few of the cytomegalovirus-associated TCR beta chains recognize cytomegalovirus antigens. Most TCR sequences were seen in very few donors, while some public TCRs were found in many individuals. Linkage disequilibrium might explain the correlated functional status among segregating V segments, but an unknown experimental factor could not be excluded. V-gene and J-gene trimming of TCR beta chains was associated with a missense DCLRE1C variant in a later genetic analysis, and the association was replicated in an independent cohort. Some IMGT-functional V segments, including TRBV6-2 and TRBV6-3, could not be told apart with the 87-base-pair reads, so those segments were excluded. In an earlier analysis of over 550 of the donors, most TCR beta V segments were observed in productive rearrangements about 87% or about 30% of the time, broadly matching IMGT annotations. In a later analysis, the rate of TCR association differed among HLA loci, with DRB1 alleles having the most associated TCRs and HLA-C alleles having the fewest. According to a later analysis, most CMV-associated TCR beta chains appeared to be HLA-restricted, and the HLA associations seemed to be driven largely by CMV exposure. The earlier analysis of about 600 of the donors excluded roughly 17 rarely observed V segments, including chromosome 9 orphons, because counts were too low. In a later analysis, some 18,000 TCR beta sequences were associated with specific HLA alleles at a false discovery rate of 0.05. The cohort was sequenced for TCR beta chains only, and without alpha or paired-chain data the features that could be detected were limited.

The cohort comprised some 700 healthy bone marrow donors. All cohort members were sampled while nominally healthy, although unrecorded immune exposures were likely present. The donor was CMV seropositive and was included in the group of some 290 seropositive cohort members. A peripheral blood sample was provided by each donor, and peripheral blood mononuclear cells were used for TCR beta sequencing. The Qiagen DNeasy Blood Extraction Kit was used to extract genomic DNA from the blood cell samples. Including cysteine and phenylalanine, the CDR3 has 16 amino acids. Solely the CDR3 DNA is kept, with 48 bases framed from the first base. Trimming accounts for 7 bases at V and 0 bases at J, while the number of junction bases matched to no gene is 11. Looking up the germline V gene (reference sequence) yields CDR1 MNHNY and CDR2 SVGAGI.

The rearranged segments are TRBV6-6 and TRBJ1-1; 7 central nucleotides agree with TRBD1. The receptor was isolated from a woman in her thirties or forties in good health and CMV-seropositive. The source material was PBMCs. The base sequence is TGTGCCAGCATTTCTTTGACAGGGTCCATGAACACTGAAGCTTTCTTT. This codes for CASISLTGSMNTEAFF.